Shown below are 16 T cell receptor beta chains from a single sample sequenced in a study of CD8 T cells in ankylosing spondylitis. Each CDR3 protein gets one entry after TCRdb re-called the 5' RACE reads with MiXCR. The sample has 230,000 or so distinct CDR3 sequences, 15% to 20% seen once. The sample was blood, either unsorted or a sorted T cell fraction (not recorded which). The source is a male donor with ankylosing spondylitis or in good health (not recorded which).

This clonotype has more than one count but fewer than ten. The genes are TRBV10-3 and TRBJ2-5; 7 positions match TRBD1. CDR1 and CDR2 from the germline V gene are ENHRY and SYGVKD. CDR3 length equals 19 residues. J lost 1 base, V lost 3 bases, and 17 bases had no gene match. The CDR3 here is CAISEWVIGQGVPQETQYF. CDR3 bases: TGTGCCATCAGTGAATGGGTTATTGGGCAGGGGGTCCCCCAAGAGACCCAGTACTTC.

CDR3 in amino acids: CASSGGDRGETQYF. CDR3 in DNA: TGCGCCAGCAGCGGTGGGGACAGGGGTGAGACCCAGTACTTC. This sequence joins TRBV5-1 and TRBJ2-5; 10 bases match TRBD1. Trimming at V came to 4 bases and at J to 5 bases, leaving 5 bases not matched to a gene. The CDR3 is 14 residues long. Germline-derived CDR1 and CDR2 are SGHRS and YFSETQ.

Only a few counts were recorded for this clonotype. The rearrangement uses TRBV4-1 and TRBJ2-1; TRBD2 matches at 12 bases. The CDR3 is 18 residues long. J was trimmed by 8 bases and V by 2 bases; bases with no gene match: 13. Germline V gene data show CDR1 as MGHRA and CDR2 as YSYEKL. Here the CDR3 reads CASSQTRALAGGLDEQFF. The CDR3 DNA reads TGCGCCAGCAGCCAAACTAGGGCGCTAGCGGGAGGGCTCGATGAGCAGTTCTTC.

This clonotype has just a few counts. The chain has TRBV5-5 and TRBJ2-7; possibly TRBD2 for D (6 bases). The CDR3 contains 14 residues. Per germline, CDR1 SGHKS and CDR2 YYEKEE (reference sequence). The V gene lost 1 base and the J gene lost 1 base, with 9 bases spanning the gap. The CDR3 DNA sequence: TGTGCCAGCAGCTTGATGCGGGGTTCCTACGAGCAGTACTTC. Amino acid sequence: CASSLMRGSYEQYF.

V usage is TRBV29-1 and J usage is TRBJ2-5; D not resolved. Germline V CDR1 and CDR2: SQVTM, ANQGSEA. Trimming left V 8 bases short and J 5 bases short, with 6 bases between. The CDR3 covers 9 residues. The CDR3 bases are TGCAGCCCTAGGGAGACCCAGTACTTC. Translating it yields CSPRETQYF.

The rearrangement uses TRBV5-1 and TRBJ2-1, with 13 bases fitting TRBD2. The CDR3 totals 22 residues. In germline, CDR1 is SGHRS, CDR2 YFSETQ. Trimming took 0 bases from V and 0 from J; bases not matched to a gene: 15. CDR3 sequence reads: CASSLAVFRTSGSLASYNEQFF. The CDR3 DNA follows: TGCGCCAGCAGCTTGGCCGTATTCCGGACTAGCGGGAGTCTAGCCTCCTACAATGAGCAGTTCTTC.

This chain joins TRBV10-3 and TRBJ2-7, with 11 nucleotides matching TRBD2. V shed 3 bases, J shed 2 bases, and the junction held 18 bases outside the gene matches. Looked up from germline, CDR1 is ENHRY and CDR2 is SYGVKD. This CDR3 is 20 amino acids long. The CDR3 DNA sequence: TGTGCCATCAGTGATATAAAACCGGGGTTAGCGGGAGGGCTAGCCTACGAGCAGTACTTC. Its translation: CAISDIKPGLAGGLAYEQYF.

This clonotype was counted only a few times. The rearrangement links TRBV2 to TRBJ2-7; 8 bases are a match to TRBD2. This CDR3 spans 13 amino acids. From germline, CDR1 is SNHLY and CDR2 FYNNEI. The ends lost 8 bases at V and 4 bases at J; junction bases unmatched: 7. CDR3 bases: TGTGCCAGCGCCCAGCGGGGGATTTACGAGCAGTACTTC. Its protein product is CASAQRGIYEQYF.

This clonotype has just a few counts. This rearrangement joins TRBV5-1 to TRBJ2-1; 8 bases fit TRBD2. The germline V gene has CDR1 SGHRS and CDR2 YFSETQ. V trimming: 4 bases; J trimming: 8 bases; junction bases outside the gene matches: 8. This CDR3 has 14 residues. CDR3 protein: CASSPGTSGDEQFF. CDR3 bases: TGCGCCAGCAGCCCCGGGACTAGTGGGGATGAGCAGTTCTTC.

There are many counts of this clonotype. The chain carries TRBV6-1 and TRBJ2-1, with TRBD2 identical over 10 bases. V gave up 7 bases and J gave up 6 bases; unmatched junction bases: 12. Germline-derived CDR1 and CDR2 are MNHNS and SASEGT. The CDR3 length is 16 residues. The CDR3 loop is CASTTHSSGRPNEQFF. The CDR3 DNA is TGTGCCAGCACCACACACTCTAGCGGGAGACCCAATGAGCAGTTCTTC.

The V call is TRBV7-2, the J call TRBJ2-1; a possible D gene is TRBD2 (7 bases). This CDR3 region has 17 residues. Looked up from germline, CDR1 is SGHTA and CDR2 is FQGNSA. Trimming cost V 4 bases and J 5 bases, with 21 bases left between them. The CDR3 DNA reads TGTGCCAGCAGCTCCGGGTGGGGGCGGGGGATCGACAATGAGCAGTTCTTC. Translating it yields CASSSGWGRGIDNEQFF.

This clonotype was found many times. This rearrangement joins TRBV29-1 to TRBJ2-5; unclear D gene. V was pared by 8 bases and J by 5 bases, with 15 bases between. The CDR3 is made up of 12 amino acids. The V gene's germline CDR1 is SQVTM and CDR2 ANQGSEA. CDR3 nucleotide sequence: TGCAGCATACGGTCCGAGGAGGAGACCCAGTACTTC. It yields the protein CSIRSEEETQYF.

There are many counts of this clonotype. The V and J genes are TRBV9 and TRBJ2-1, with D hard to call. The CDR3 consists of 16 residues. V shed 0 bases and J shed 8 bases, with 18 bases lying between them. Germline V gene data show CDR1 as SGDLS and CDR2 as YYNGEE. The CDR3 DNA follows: TGTGCCAGCAGCGTAGGGTCGGGCCCCCCGGAGCATGAGCAGTTCTTC. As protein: CASSVGSGPPEHEQFF.

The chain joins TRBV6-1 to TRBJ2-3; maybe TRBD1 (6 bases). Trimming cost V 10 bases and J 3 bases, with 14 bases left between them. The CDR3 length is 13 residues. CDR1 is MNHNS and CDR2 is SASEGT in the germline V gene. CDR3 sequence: CATWGLPTDTQYF. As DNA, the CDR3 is TGTGCCACCTGGGGGCTGCCGACAGATACGCAGTATTTT.

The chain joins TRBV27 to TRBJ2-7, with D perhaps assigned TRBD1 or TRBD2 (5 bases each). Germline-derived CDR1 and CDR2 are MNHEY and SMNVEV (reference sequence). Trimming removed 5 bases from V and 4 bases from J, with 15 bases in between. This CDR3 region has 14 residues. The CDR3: CASSQALWGYEQYF. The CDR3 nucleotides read TGTGCCAGCAGTCAGGCCCTCTGGGGGTACGAGCAGTACTTC.

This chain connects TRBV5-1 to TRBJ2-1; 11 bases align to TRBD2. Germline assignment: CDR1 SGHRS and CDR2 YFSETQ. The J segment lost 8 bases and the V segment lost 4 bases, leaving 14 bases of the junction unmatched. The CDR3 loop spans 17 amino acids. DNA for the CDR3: TGCGCCAGCAGCCCCGGCATAGGACTAGCGGGTTACCATGAGCAGTTCTTC. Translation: CASSPGIGLAGYHEQFF.